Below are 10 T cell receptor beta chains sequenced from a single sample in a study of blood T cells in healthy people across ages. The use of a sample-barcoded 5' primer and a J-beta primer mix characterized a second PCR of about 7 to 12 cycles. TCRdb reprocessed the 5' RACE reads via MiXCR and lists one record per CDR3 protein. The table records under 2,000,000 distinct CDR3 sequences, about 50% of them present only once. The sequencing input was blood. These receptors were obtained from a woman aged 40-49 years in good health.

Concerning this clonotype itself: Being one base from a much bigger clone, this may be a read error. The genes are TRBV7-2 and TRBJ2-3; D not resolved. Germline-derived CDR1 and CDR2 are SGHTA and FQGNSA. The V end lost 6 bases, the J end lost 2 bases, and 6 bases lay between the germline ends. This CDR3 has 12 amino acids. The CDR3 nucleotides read TGTGCCAGCAGGCAATACACAGATACGCAGTATTTT. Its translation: CASRQYTDTQYF.

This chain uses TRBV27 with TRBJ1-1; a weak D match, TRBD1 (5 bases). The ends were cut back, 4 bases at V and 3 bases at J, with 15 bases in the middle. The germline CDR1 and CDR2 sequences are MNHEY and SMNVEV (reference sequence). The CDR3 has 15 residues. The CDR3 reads CASSWGEPSYTEAFF. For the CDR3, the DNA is TGTGCCAGCAGTTGGGGGGAGCCCTCGTACACTGAAGCTTTCTTT.

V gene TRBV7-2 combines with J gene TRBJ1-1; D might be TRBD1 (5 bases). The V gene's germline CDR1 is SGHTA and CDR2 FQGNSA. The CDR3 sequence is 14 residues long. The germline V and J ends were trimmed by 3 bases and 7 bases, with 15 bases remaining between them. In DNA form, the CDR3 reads TGTGCCAGCAGCTTTGACAGTTCCCGCGTTGAAGCTTTCTTT. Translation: CASSFDSSRVEAFF. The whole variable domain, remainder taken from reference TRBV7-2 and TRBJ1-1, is GAGVSQSPSNKVTEKGKDVELRCDPISGHTALYWYRQSLGQGLEFLIYFQGNSAPDKSGLPSDRFSAERTGGSVSTLTIQRTQQEDSAVYLCASSFDSSRVEAFFGQGTRLTVV.

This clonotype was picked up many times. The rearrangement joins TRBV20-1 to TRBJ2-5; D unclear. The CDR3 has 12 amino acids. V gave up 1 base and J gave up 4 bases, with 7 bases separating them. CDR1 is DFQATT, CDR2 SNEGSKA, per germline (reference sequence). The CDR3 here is CSARVGRETQYF. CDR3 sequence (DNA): TGCAGTGCTAGAGTTGGTAGAGAGACCCAGTACTTC.

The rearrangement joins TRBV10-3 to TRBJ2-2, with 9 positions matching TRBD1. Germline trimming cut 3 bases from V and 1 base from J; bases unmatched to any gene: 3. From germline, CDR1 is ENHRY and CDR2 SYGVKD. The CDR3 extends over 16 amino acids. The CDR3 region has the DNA TGTGCCATCAGTGAACCGGGACAGGGGAACACCGGGGAGCTGTTTTTT. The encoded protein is CAISEPGQGNTGELFF.

DNA for the CDR3: TGTGCCAGCAGCTTCCCCACGGGGGACCAAGAGACCCAGTACTTC. Translated, it gives CASSFPTGDQETQYF. The chain uses TRBV11-2 and TRBJ2-5, with a weak D call TRBD2 (6 bases). With 3 bases removed from V and 0 bases from J, the gap between germline ends came to 11 bases. Germline values: CDR1 SGHAT, CDR2 FQNNGV. The CDR3 sequence is 15 residues long.

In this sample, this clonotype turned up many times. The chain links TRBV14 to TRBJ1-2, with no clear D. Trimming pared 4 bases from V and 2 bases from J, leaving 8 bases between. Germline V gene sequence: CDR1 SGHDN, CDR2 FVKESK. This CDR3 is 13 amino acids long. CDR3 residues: CASSPGRNYGYTF. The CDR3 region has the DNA TGTGCCAGCAGCCCCGGGAGAAACTATGGCTACACCTTC.

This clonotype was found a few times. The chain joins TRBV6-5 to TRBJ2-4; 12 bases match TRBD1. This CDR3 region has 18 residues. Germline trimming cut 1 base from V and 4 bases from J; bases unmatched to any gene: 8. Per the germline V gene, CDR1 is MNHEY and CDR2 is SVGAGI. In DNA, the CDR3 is TGTGCCAGCAGTTACTGGGGGACAGGGGGCGAACGGAAAAACATTCAGTACTTC. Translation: CASSYWGTGGERKNIQYF.

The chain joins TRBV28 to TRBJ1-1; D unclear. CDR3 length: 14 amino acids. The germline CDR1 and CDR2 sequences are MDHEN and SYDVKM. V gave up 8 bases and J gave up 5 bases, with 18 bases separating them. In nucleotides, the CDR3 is TGTGCCAGCTCCTGGTTAATTCGGAGGACTGAAGCTTTCTTT. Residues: CASSWLIRRTEAFF.

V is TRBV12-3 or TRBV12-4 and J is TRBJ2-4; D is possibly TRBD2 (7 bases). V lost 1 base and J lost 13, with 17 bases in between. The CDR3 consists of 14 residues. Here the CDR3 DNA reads TGTGCCAGCAGTTTAGGAGGGGGGGCGGTGGAGCAGTACTTC. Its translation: CASSLGGGAVEQYF.